These 12 T cell receptor beta chains came from one sample sequenced in a study of blood T cell repertoires in COVID-19. Repertoires were generated with immunoSEQ multiplex PCR, while TCRdb's copy carries only in-frame clones and drops some. The sample contains about 180,000 clones, 80% of which appear only once. The sample was PBMCs or T cells enriched from blood (not recorded which). The origin of the receptors is a man in his 60s who had been exposed to COVID-19.

This clone was seen ten or more times. This chain links TRBV20-1 with TRBJ1-2, with D possibly being TRBD1 (5 bases). The germline V gene encodes CDR1 DFQATT and CDR2 SNEGSKA (reference sequence). Trimming removed 7 bases from V and 12 bases from J, with 18 bases in between. CDR3 length: 11 amino acids. In nucleotides, the CDR3 is TGCAGTGTGGGGACTGCCGTTGGGAACACCTTC. Protein: CSVGTAVGNTF.

The rearrangement links TRBV5-5 to TRBJ1-2, with TRBD1 matching over 10 bases. The junction had 6 bases not matched to a gene; V was cut back by 5 bases and J by 8 bases. This CDR3 contains 13 residues. Germline V gives CDR1 SGHKS, CDR2 YYEKEE (reference sequence). DNA for the CDR3: TGTGCCAGCAGTCTCGGGACAGGGGAGGGCTACACCTTC. This gives the protein CASSLGTGEGYTF.

This rearrangement joins TRBV11-3 to TRBJ1-1; 7 bases agree with TRBD1. This CDR3 has 14 amino acids. CDR1 SGHNT and CDR2 YENEEA come from the germline V gene. The junction had 5 bases not matched to a gene; V was cut back by 3 bases and J by 4 bases. The CDR3 protein is CASSFVQGGTEAFF. The CDR3 DNA reads as TGTGCCAGCAGCTTCGTCCAGGGGGGCACTGAAGCTTTCTTT.

The chain is built from TRBV6-1 and TRBJ2-7; D remains ambiguous. The V gene lost 0 bases and the J gene lost 5 bases, with 17 bases spanning the gap. The CDR3 runs to 16 residues. Germline CDR1 is MNHNS and CDR2 is SASEGT. CDR3 nucleotide sequence: TGTGCCAGCAGTGAAGCCAACGCGCCGTATAGTCACGAGCAGTACTTC. Protein sequence: CASSEANAPYSHEQYF.

Only a few counts were recorded for this clone. The chain recombines TRBV29-1 with TRBJ1-2; 11 positions agree with TRBD1. This CDR3 has 13 residues. Germline V gene data show CDR1 as SQVTM and CDR2 as ANQGSEA. The ends lost 6 bases at V and 4 bases at J; junction bases unmatched: 4. DNA for the CDR3: TGCAGCGTCACCGGGACAGGGGGCTATGGCTACACCTTC. Translated: CSVTGTGGYGYTF.

This clone occurred a few times. The V gene is TRBV5-4, the J gene TRBJ1-2, with D unclear. The V end was cut by 4 bases, the J end by 8 bases, with 9 bases between. The CDR3 consists of 11 residues. The germline CDR1 and CDR2 sequences are SGHNT and YYREEE (reference sequence). Here the CDR3 reads CASSNVVGYTF. The CDR3 bases are TGTGCCAGCAGCAATGTAGTCGGCTACACCTTC.

The chain recombines TRBV7-7 with TRBJ2-7; 9 bases agree with TRBD1. Germline CDR1 reads SSHAT; CDR2 reads FNYEAQ (reference sequence). V lost 5 bases, J lost 6 bases, and 5 bases stayed unmatched. This CDR3 is 13 amino acids long. CDR3 sequence (DNA): TGTGCCAGCAGCCTCGGGACAGGGAGCGAGCAGTACTTC. Amino acids: CASSLGTGSEQYF.

The V gene is TRBV3-1 (or the pseudogene TRBV3-2), the J gene TRBJ1-1; 7 bases are a match to TRBD1. CDR1 and CDR2 from the germline V gene are LGHDT and YNNKEL (reference sequence). CDR3 length equals 16 residues. Losses at the gene ends were 4 bases for V and 0 bases for J; bases not matched to a gene: 8. In nucleotides, the CDR3 is TGTGCCAGCAGCCCCGCACAGGGGTGGTTGAACACTGAAGCTTTCTTT. The encoded protein is CASSPAQGWLNTEAFF.

This chain joins TRBV14 and TRBJ1-2; D uncertain. The CDR3 is made up of 12 amino acids. V was shortened by 6 bases and J by 5 bases, with 10 bases between the two germline ends. In germline, CDR1 is SGHDN, CDR2 FVKESK. CDR3 region: CASSQTVYGYTF. The CDR3 DNA reads as TGTGCCAGCAGTCAAACAGTGTATGGCTACACCTTC.

The rearrangement uses TRBV28 and TRBJ1-1, with D possibly matching TRBD1 (5 bases). The germline V and J ends were trimmed by 4 bases and 7 bases, with 16 bases remaining between them. This CDR3 region has 14 residues. Germline lookup yields CDR1 MDHEN and CDR2 SYDVKM. In DNA, the CDR3 is TGTGCCAGCAGTTCGGGGGGGAACCGCCGTGAAGCTTTCTTT. Residues: CASSSGGNRREAFF.

CDR3: CASSLRGSRGGELFF. In DNA form, the CDR3 reads TGTGCCAGCAGTTTACGCGGATCCAGGGGCGGGGAGCTGTTTTTT. V usage is TRBV27 and J usage is TRBJ2-2, with D possibly TRBD1 on 6 matching bases. Trimming took off 2 bases at V and 7 bases at J, with 14 bases between the two ends. The CDR3 consists of 15 residues. Germline lookup yields CDR1 MNHEY and CDR2 SMNVEV (reference sequence).

The CDR3 region is CATSPGGRWEKLFF. The CDR3 nucleotides are TGTGCCACTTCTCCAGGGGGCAGGTGGGAAAAACTGTTTTTT. The chain recombines TRBV27 with TRBJ1-4; 8 nucleotides line up with TRBD1. Germline values: CDR1 MNHEY, CDR2 SMNVEV (reference sequence). The ends lost 10 bases at V and 8 bases at J; junction bases unmatched: 12. This CDR3 is 14 amino acids long.